This is a list of T cell receptor beta chains from one sample in a study of T cell responses to AZD1222 COVID-19 vaccine. Libraries were prepared by immunoSEQ multiplex PCR; TCRdb keeps only in-frame clonotypes and omits some of them. This sample yields 100,000 to 150,000 clones, of which roughly 82% are seen a single time; about 27% belongs to the top ten. The sequencing here drew on peripheral blood, taken 28 days after the second AZD1222 dose. These receptors came from an adult who received the AZD1222 COVID-19 vaccine. Each CDR3 is given with its conserved first and last residue. The order of the fields is CDR3 protein, CDR3 DNA, J gene, clone size, D gene, V gene. D genes are given only for firm matches. Size tells how often a clone was seen (once, few, many) or the class of an expanded clone, and some rows leave it out.

cdr3_aa: CASGDRSNEKLFF; cdr3_nt: TGTGCCAGCGGAGACAGAAGTAATGAAAAACTGTTTTTT; j_call: TRBJ1-4; clone_size: .; d_call: .; v_call: TRBV2
cdr3_aa: CASSSDRGEGGNTIYF; cdr3_nt: TGTGCCAGCAGCTCGGACAGGGGTGAAGGTGGAAACACCATATATTTT; j_call: TRBJ1-3; clone_size: few; d_call: TRBD1; v_call: TRBV7-2
cdr3_aa: CASSYALGYSNQPQHF; cdr3_nt: TGTGCCAGCAGTTACGCCCTTGGGTATAGCAATCAGCCCCAGCATTTT; j_call: TRBJ1-5; clone_size: .; d_call: .; v_call: TRBV28
cdr3_aa: CASGRLDQPQHF; cdr3_nt: TGTGCCAGTGGACGGCTTGATCAGCCCCAGCATTTT; j_call: TRBJ1-5; clone_size: .; d_call: .; v_call: TRBV6-6
cdr3_aa: CASSITSGDSNQPQHF; cdr3_nt: TGTGCCAGCAGTATCACCTCGGGAGATAGCAATCAGCCCCAGCATTTT; j_call: TRBJ1-5; clone_size: .; d_call: .; v_call: TRBV2
cdr3_aa: CAISRESDEQYF; cdr3_nt: TGTGCCATCAGTCGAGAGTCCGACGAGCAGTACTTC; j_call: TRBJ2-7; clone_size: .; d_call: .; v_call: TRBV10-3
cdr3_aa: CASSLRPSGGEMTYEQYF; cdr3_nt: TGTGCCAGCAGCCTACGCCCTAGCGGGGGGGAAATGACCTACGAGCAGTACTTC; j_call: TRBJ2-7; clone_size: .; d_call: TRBD2; v_call: TRBV4-2
cdr3_aa: CASSQEEREVFLNEKLFF; cdr3_nt: TGTGCCAGCAGCCAAGAGGAGAGGGAAGTTTTCCTTAATGAAAAACTGTTTTTT; j_call: TRBJ1-4; clone_size: .; d_call: .; v_call: TRBV4-2
cdr3_aa: CASSVELLLAGDTQYF; cdr3_nt: TGTGCCAGCAGCGTAGAGCTTCTCCTAGCGGGGGATACGCAGTATTTT; j_call: TRBJ2-3; clone_size: .; d_call: TRBD2; v_call: TRBV9
cdr3_aa: CASSPQYTGELFF; cdr3_nt: TGTGCCAGCAGTCCCCAGTACACCGGGGAGCTGTTTTTT; j_call: TRBJ2-2; clone_size: .; d_call: .; v_call: TRBV6-2/TRBV6-3
cdr3_aa: CASSLMGSSNTEAFF; cdr3_nt: TGCGCCAGCAGCTTGATGGGTTCGAGTAACACTGAAGCTTTCTTT; j_call: TRBJ1-1; clone_size: few; d_call: .; v_call: TRBV5-1
cdr3_aa: CASPYTYHTEAFF; cdr3_nt: TGTGCCAGCCCTTACACTTATCACACTGAAGCTTTCTTT; j_call: TRBJ1-1; clone_size: .; d_call: .; v_call: TRBV11-3
cdr3_aa: CASSLGLETEAFF; cdr3_nt: TGTGCCAGCAGCTTAGGATTGGAGACTGAAGCTTTCTTT; j_call: TRBJ1-1; clone_size: .; d_call: .; v_call: TRBV11-3
cdr3_aa: CASSPTSPRVSPLHF; cdr3_nt: TGTGCCAGCAGCCCTACGTCCCCACGGGTTTCCCCCCTCCACTTT; j_call: TRBJ1-6; clone_size: .; d_call: .; v_call: TRBV14
cdr3_aa: CAWSVTLTGTLNTEAFF; cdr3_nt: TGTGCCTGGAGTGTAACTCTGACAGGGACCCTGAACACTGAAGCTTTCTTT; j_call: TRBJ1-1; clone_size: .; d_call: TRBD1; v_call: TRBV30
cdr3_aa: CASSYGTGGNSPLHF; cdr3_nt: TGTGCCAGCAGCTACGGGACAGGAGGGAATTCACCCCTCCACTTT; j_call: TRBJ1-6; clone_size: few; d_call: TRBD1; v_call: TRBV7-9
cdr3_aa: CASTSGTGPSVGNEQFF; cdr3_nt: TGTGCCAGCACCTCAGGGACAGGGCCCTCCGTCGGCAATGAGCAGTTCTTC; j_call: TRBJ2-1; clone_size: .; d_call: TRBD1; v_call: TRBV28
cdr3_aa: CASSYRGGKFF; cdr3_nt: TGTGCCAGCAGCTACAGGGGGGGGAAGTTCTTC; j_call: TRBJ2-1; clone_size: .; d_call: .; v_call: TRBV7-9
cdr3_aa: CASSDSPANTEAFF; cdr3_nt: TGCGCCAGCAGTGATAGTCCCGCGAACACTGAAGCTTTCTTT; j_call: TRBJ1-1; clone_size: .; d_call: .; v_call: TRBV10-1
cdr3_aa: CASSQVGNTIYF; cdr3_nt: TGTGCCAGCAGCCAAGTAGGAAACACCATATATTTT; j_call: TRBJ1-3; clone_size: .; d_call: .; v_call: TRBV3-1/TRBV3-2
cdr3_aa: CASSYGTDYGYTF; cdr3_nt: TGTGCCAGCAGTTACGGGACAGACTATGGCTACACCTTC; j_call: TRBJ1-2; clone_size: .; d_call: TRBD1; v_call: TRBV28
cdr3_aa: CASSSTSGGPYEQYF; cdr3_nt: TGTGCCAGCAGCTCGACTAGCGGGGGCCCATACGAGCAGTACTTC; j_call: TRBJ2-7; clone_size: .; d_call: TRBD2; v_call: TRBV7-6
cdr3_aa: CASSQNSPDRLGQFF; cdr3_nt: TGTGCCAGCAGTCAGAACTCCCCTGACAGGCTCGGGCAGTTCTTC; j_call: TRBJ2-1; clone_size: .; d_call: .; v_call: TRBV28
cdr3_aa: CAWSPTGGPYPVHF; cdr3_nt: TGTGCCTGGAGTCCTACAGGGGGCCCCTACCCAGTCCACTTT; j_call: TRBJ1-6; clone_size: few; d_call: TRBD1; v_call: TRBV30
cdr3_aa: CASSINRGHGSTIYF; cdr3_nt: TGTGCCAGCAGCATCAACAGGGGGCACGGAAGCACCATATATTTT; j_call: TRBJ1-3; clone_size: .; d_call: TRBD1; v_call: TRBV7-8
cdr3_aa: CASSVTRDGGYTF; cdr3_nt: TGCGCCAGCAGTGTTACCCGGGACGGAGGCTACACCTTC; j_call: TRBJ1-2; clone_size: few; d_call: .; v_call: TRBV10-2
cdr3_aa: CATSRGRTGSIFGYTF; cdr3_nt: TGTGCCACCAGCAGAGGCAGGACAGGGAGCATTTTTGGCTACACCTTC; j_call: TRBJ1-2; clone_size: .; d_call: TRBD1; v_call: TRBV15
cdr3_aa: CASSRGGPTYEQYF; cdr3_nt: TGTGCCAGCAGCAGGGGGGGGCCTACCTACGAGCAGTACTTC; j_call: TRBJ2-7; clone_size: .; d_call: .; v_call: TRBV5-4
cdr3_aa: CASSPPGEGNTEAFF; cdr3_nt: TGTGCCAGCAGTCCCCCAGGGGAAGGGAACACTGAAGCTTTCTTT; j_call: TRBJ1-1; clone_size: .; d_call: .; v_call: TRBV28
cdr3_aa: CASSYPTSARTQHF; cdr3_nt: TGTGCCAGCAGTTACCCCACTTCCGCTAGGACCCAGCATTTT; j_call: TRBJ1-5; clone_size: once; d_call: .; v_call: TRBV6-2/TRBV6-3
cdr3_aa: CASSGAGGLTDTQYF; cdr3_nt: TGTGCCAGTTCTGGAGCGGGGGGACTCACAGATACGCAGTATTTT; j_call: TRBJ2-3; clone_size: .; d_call: TRBD2; v_call: TRBV7-9
cdr3_aa: CASGIEGMTGELFF; cdr3_nt: TGTGCTAGTGGAATAGAGGGGATGACCGGGGAGCTGTTTTTT; j_call: TRBJ2-2; clone_size: .; d_call: .; v_call: TRBV12-5
cdr3_aa: CATSDPRSGNTGELFF; cdr3_nt: TGTGCCACCAGTGACCCCCGGTCAGGAAACACCGGGGAGCTGTTTTTT; j_call: TRBJ2-2; clone_size: .; d_call: .; v_call: TRBV24-1